This T cell receptor (beta chain) was observed in a study of T cells in tumors and immune-related adverse events. The germline V gene encodes CDR1 MGHRA and CDR2 YSYEKL. The CDR3 totals 13 residues. The V and J ends lost 6 bases and 4 bases respectively, with 12 bases between them. Profiled with immunoSEQ multiplex PCR; TCRdb holds only in-frame clones, not every one. The sample records tens of thousands of clones, approximately 90% being singletons. The chain uses TRBV4-1 and TRBJ1-1; no clear D gene. This TCR came from a female donor with metastatic renal cell carcinoma. The sequences come from lymph node tissue, collected from a patient treated with anti-PD-1 therapy. The CDR3 loop is CASRGQRGTEAFF. The CDR3 bases are TGCGCCAGCAGAGGCCAGCGAGGCACTGAAGCTTTCTTT.